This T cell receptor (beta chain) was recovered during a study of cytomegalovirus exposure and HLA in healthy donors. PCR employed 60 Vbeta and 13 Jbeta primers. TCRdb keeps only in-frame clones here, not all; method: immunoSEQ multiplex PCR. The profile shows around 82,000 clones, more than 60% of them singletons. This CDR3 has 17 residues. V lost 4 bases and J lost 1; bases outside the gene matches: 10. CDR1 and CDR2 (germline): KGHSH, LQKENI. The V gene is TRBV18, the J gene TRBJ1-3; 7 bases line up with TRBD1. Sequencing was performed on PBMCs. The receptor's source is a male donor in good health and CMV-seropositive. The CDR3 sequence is CASSRRDSDGSGNTIYF. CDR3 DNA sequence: TGTGCCAGCTCACGAAGGGACAGCGACGGGTCTGGAAACACCATATATTTT.